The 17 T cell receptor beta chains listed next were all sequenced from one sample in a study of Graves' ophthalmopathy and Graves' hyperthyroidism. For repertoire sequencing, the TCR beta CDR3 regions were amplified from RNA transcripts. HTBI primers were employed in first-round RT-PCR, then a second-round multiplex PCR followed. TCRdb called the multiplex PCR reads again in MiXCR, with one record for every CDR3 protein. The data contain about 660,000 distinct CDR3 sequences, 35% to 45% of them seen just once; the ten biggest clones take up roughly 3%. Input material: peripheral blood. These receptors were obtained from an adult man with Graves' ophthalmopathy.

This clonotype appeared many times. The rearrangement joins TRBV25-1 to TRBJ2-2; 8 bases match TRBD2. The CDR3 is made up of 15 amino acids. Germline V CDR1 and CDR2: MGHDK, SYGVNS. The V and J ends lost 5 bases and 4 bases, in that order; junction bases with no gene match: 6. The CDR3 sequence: CASSTGTSTTGELFF. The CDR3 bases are TGTGCCAGCAGTACCGGGACTAGTACCACCGGGGAGCTGTTTTTT.

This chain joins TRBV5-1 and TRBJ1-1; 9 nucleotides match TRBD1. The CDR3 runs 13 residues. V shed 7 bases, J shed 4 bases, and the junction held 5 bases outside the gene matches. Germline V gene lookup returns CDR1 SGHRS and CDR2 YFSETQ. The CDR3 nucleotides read TGCGCCAGCCGACAGGGGGAACGCACTGAAGCTTTCTTT. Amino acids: CASRQGERTEAFF.

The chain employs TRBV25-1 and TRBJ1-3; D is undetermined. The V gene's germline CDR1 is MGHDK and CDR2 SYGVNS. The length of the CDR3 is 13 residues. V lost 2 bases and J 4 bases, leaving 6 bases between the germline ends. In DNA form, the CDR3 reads TGTGCCAGCAGTGAAGTGCACGGAAACACCATATATTTT. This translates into CASSEVHGNTIYF.

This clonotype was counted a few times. CDR3 residues: CASSRDRASSYTF. The CDR3, as DNA: TGTGCCAGCTCTCGGGACAGGGCATCCAGCTACACCTTC. The V call is TRBV9, the J call TRBJ1-2; 9 bases are shared with TRBD1. Germline CDR1 reads SGDLS; CDR2 reads YYNGEE. The CDR3 is made up of 13 amino acids. Germline trimming cut 7 bases from V and 9 bases from J; bases unmatched to any gene: 10.

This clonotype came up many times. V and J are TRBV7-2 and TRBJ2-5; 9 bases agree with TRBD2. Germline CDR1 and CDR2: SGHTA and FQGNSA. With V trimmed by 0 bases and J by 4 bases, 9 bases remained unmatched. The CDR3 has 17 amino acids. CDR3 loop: CASSLAARAAGGETQYF. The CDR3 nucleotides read TGTGCCAGCAGCTTAGCGGCCCGGGCAGCGGGGGGAGAGACCCAGTACTTC.

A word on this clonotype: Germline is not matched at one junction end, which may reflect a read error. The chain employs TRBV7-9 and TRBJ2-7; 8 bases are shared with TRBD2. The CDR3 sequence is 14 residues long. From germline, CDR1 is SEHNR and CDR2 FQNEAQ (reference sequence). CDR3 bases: TGTGCCAGCAGCATAGCGGGACAAGGCCGTTCTCAGTACTTC. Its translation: CASSIAGQGRSQYF.

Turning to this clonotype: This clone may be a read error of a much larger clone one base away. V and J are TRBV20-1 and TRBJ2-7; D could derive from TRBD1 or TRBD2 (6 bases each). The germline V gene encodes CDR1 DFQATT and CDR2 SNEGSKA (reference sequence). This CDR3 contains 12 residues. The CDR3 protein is CSARGGLGEQCF. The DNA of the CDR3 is TGCAGTGCTAGGGGGGGCTTAGGCGAGCAGTGCTTC.

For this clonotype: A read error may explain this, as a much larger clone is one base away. The CDR3 DNA sequence: TGTGCCGGCAACCCCATGGACCTTGGGGGCTTGGAGACCCAGTACTTC. Translation gives CAGNPMDLGGLETQYF. The J gene is TRBJ2-3, the V gene TRBV11-2, with D perhaps TRBD1 (6 bases). The better agreement between TRBJ2-5 and the DNA end casts doubt on the J call. The CDR3 is made up of 16 amino acids. CDR1 SGHAT and CDR2 FQNNGV come from the germline V gene.

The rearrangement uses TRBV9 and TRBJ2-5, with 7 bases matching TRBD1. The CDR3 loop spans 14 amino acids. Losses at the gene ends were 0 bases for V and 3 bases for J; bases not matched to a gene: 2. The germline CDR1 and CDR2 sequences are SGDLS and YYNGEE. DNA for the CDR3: TGTGCCAGCAGCGTAGAAACAGGGGAAGAGACCCAGTACTTC. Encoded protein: CASSVETGEETQYF.

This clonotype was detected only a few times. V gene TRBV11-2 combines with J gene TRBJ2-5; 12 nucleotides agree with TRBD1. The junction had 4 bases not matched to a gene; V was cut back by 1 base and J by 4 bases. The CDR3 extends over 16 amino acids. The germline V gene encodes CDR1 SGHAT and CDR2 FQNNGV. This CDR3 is CASSLGGTGGRETQYF. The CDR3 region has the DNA TGTGCCAGCAGCTTAGGTGGGACAGGGGGCAGAGAGACCCAGTACTTC.

As DNA, the CDR3 is TGTGCCATCAGTGGGACTAGCGGGGGAAACACCTTC. Translation gives CAISGTSGGNTF. This rearrangement joins TRBV10-3 to TRBJ1-2, with D possibly matching TRBD1 (5 bases). With 4 bases removed from V and 12 bases from J, the gap between germline ends came to 15 bases. This CDR3 is 12 amino acids long. The germline CDR1 and CDR2 sequences are ENHRY and SYGVKD.

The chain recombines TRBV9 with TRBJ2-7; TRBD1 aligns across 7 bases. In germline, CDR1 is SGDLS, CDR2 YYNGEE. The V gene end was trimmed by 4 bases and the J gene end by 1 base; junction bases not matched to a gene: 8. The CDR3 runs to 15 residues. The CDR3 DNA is TGTGCCAGCAGCCTGAGACAGGGACCATCCTACGAGCAGTACTTC. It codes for CASSLRQGPSYEQYF.

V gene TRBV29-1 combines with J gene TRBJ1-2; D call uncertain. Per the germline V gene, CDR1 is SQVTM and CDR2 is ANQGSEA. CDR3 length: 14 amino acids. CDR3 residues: CSLLPGEPFYGYTF. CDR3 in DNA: TGCAGTTTACTCCCGGGAGAACCTTTCTATGGCTACACCTTC.

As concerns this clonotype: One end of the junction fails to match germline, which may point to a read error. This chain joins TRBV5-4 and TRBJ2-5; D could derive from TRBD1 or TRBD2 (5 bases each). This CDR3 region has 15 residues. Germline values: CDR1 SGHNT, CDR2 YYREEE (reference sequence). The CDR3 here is CASSADKTLGETRYF. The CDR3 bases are TGTGCCAGCAGCGCGGACAAAACCTTGGGGGAGACCCGGTACTTC.

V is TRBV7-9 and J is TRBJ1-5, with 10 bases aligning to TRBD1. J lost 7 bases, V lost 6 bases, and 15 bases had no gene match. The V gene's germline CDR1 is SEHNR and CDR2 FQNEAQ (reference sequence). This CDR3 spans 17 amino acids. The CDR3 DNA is TGTGCCAGCAGTTCCGGGACAGGGGTCGGATTGGCGCAGCCCCAGCATTTT. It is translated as CASSSGTGVGLAQPQHF.

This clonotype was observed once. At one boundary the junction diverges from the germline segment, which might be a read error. The CDR3 region is CSALRVGQGYTGELSW. The CDR3 DNA reads as TGCAGCGCGCTAAGGGTGGGACAGGGATACACCGGGGAGCTGTCTTGG. The chain recombines TRBV29-1 with TRBJ2-2; 9 bases are shared with TRBD1. CDR1 and CDR2 (germline): SQVTM, ANQGSEA. The CDR3 extends over 16 amino acids.

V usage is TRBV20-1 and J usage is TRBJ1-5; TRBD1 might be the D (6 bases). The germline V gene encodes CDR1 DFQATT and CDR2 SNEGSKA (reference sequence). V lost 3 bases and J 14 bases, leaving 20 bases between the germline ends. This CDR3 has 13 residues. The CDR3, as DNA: TGCAGTGCTAGGGAGGGGGGGTCCCGCTACGAGCATTTT. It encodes CSAREGGSRYEHF.